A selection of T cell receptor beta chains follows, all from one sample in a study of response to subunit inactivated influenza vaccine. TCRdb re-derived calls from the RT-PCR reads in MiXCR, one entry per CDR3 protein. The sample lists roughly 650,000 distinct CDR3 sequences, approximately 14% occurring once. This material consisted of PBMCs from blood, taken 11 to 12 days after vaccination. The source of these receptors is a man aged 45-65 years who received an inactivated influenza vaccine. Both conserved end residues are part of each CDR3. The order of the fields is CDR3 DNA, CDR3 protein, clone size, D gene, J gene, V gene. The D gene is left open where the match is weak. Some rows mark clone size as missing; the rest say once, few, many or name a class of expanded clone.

CDR3nt: TGTGCCAGCAGTTTAGGGCCTAGCGGGAGTTCCCCGAACACCGGGGAGCTGTTTTTT
CDR3aa: CASSLGPSGSSPNTGELFF
abundance: few
d_gene: TRBD2
j_gene: TRBJ2-2
v_gene: TRBV27

CDR3nt: TGCAGTGCTAGAGATCTCGGGCGGGGTCAAGAGACCCAGTACTTC
CDR3aa: CSARDLGRGQETQYF
abundance: NA
d_gene: NA
j_gene: TRBJ2-5
v_gene: TRBV20-1

CDR3nt: TGTGCCATCAGTACCGGGACCCAAGAGACCCAGTACTTC
CDR3aa: CAISTGTQETQYF
abundance: NA
d_gene: NA
j_gene: TRBJ2-5
v_gene: TRBV10-3

CDR3nt: TGTGCCAGCAGTCCACCCACCGGGACGCGCACAGATACGCAGTATTTT
CDR3aa: CASSPPTGTRTDTQYF
abundance: many
d_gene: NA
j_gene: TRBJ2-3
v_gene: TRBV2

CDR3nt: TGTGCCAGCAGCCCCATGCCGGTACAGGGTCTCAACGAGCAGTACTTC
CDR3aa: CASSPMPVQGLNEQYF
abundance: NA
d_gene: NA
j_gene: TRBJ2-7
v_gene: TRBV7-4

CDR3nt: TGTGCCACCAGCCCTGGGGGGGGCTTCTACAATGAGCAGTTCTTC
CDR3aa: CATSPGGGFYNEQFF
abundance: NA
d_gene: NA
j_gene: TRBJ2-1
v_gene: TRBV15

CDR3nt: TGTGCCAGCACCGCGGGACAGACAGAGACCCAGTACTTC
CDR3aa: CASTAGQTETQYF
abundance: few
d_gene: NA
j_gene: TRBJ2-5
v_gene: TRBV12-3/TRBV12-4

CDR3nt: TGTGCCAGCAGTTACTCCCCGAGGGCGGGAGCCTACGAGCAGTACTTC
CDR3aa: CASSYSPRAGAYEQYF
abundance: few
d_gene: TRBD2
j_gene: TRBJ2-7
v_gene: TRBV6-5

CDR3nt: TGTGCCAGCAGTCTCCGCACACTAGCAGATACGCAGTATTTT
CDR3aa: CASSLRTLADTQYF
abundance: few
d_gene: NA
j_gene: TRBJ2-3
v_gene: TRBV12-3/TRBV12-4

CDR3nt: TGCGCCAGCAGCCCTGGGACAGATGAAGCTTTCTTT
CDR3aa: CASSPGTDEAFF
abundance: NA
d_gene: TRBD1
j_gene: TRBJ1-1
v_gene: TRBV5-1

CDR3nt: TGTGCCAGCAGCCCCCGCCCGGGGAACGAGCAGTACTTC
CDR3aa: CASSPRPGNEQYF
abundance: NA
d_gene: NA
j_gene: TRBJ2-7
v_gene: TRBV3-1

CDR3nt: TGTGCCAGCAACTTACCCCACGCCGCGACCCAGTACTTC
CDR3aa: CASNLPHAATQYF
abundance: few
d_gene: NA
j_gene: TRBJ2-5
v_gene: TRBV5-6

CDR3nt: TGCGCCAGCAGCGGGCCCGGACGGACTAGCACAGATACGCAGTATTTT
CDR3aa: CASSGPGRTSTDTQYF
abundance: NA
d_gene: NA
j_gene: TRBJ2-3
v_gene: TRBV5-1

CDR3nt: TGTGCCAGCAGTGAAATGGCAGGGGGCGACGAGCAGTACTTC
CDR3aa: CASSEMAGGDEQYF
abundance: few
d_gene: TRBD1
j_gene: TRBJ2-7
v_gene: TRBV2

CDR3nt: TGTGCCAGCAGCTTGCCAGGGTTGGGTGAAAAACTGTTTTTT
CDR3aa: CASSLPGLGEKLFF
abundance: few
d_gene: NA
j_gene: TRBJ1-4
v_gene: TRBV7-9

CDR3nt: TGCGCCAGCAGCTTGTACCGATCGAACACTGAAGCTTTCTTT
CDR3aa: CASSLYRSNTEAFF
abundance: NA
d_gene: NA
j_gene: TRBJ1-1
v_gene: TRBV5-1